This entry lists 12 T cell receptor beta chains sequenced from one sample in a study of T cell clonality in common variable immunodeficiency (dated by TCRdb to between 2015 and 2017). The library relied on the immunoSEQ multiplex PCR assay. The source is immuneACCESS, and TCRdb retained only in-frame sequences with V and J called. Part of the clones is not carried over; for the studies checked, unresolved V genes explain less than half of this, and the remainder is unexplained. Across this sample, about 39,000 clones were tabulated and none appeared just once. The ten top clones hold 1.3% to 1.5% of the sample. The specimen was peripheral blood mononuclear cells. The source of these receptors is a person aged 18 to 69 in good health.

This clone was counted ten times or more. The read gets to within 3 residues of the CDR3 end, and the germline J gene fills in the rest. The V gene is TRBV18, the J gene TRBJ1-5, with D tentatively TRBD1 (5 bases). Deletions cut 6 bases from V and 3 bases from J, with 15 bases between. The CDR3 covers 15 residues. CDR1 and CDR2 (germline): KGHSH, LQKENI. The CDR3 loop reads CASSPYTGVNQPQHF. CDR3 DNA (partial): TGTGCCAGCTCCCCTTACACAGGCGTCAATCAGCCC. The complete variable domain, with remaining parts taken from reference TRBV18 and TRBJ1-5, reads NAGVMQNPRHLVRRRGQEARLRCSPMKGHSHVYWYRQLPEEGLKFMVYLQKENIIDESGMPKERFSAEFPKEGPSILRIQQVVRGDSAAYFCASSPYTGVNQPQHFGDGTRLSIL.

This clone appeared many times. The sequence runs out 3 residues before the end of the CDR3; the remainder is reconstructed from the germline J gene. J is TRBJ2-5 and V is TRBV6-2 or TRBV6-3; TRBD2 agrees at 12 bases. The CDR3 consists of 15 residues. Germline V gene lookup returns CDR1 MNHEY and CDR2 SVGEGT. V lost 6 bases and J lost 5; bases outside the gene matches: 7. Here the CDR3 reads CASRGTSGLGETQYF. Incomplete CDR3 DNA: TGTGCCAGCAGGGGGACTAGCGGGTTGGGGGAGACC.

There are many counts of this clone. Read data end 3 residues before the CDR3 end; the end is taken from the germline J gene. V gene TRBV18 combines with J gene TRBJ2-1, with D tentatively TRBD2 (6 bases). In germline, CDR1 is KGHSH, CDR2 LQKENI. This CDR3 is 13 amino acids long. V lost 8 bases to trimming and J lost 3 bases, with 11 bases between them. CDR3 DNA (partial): TGTGCCAGCGCCGGACTAAGCTACAATGAG. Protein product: CASAGLSYNE. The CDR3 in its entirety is CASAGLSYNEQFF.

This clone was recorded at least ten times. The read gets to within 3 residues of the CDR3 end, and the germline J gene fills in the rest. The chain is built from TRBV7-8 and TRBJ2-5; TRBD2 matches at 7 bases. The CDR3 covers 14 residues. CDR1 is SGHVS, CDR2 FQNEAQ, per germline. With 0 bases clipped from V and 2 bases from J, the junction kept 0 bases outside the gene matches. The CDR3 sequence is CASSLAGGQETQYF. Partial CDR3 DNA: TGTGCCAGCAGCTTAGCGGGGGGGCAAGAGACC.

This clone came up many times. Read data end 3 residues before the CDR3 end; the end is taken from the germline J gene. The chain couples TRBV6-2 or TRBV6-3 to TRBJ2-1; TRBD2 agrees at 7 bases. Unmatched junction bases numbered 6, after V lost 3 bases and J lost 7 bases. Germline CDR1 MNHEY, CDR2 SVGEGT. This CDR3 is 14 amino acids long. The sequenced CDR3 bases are TGTGCCAGCAGTTATGATAGCGGGCTGAATGAG. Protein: CASSYDSGLNE. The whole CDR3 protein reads CASSYDSGLNEQFF.

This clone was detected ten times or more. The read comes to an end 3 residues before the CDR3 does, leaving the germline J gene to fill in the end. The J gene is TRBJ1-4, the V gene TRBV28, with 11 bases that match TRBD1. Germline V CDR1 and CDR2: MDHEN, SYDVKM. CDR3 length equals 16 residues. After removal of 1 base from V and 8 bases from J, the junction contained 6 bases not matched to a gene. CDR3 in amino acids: CASSLSGTGGGEKLFF. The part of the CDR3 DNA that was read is TGTGCCAGCAGTTTATCCGGGACAGGGGGTGGGGAAAAA. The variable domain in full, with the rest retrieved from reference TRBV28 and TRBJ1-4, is DVKVTQSSRYLVKRTGEKVFLECVQDMDHENMFWYRQDPGLGLRLIYFSYDVKMKEKGDIPEGYSVSREKKERFSLILESASTNQTSMYLCASSLSGTGGGEKLFFGSGTQLSVL.

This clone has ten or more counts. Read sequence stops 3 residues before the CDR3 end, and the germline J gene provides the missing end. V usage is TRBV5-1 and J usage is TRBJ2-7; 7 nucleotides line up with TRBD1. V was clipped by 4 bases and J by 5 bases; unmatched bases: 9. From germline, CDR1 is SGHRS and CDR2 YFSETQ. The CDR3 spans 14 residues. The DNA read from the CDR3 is TGCGCCAGCAGCCCTCCCGGACAGGTCCACGAG. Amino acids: CASSPPGQVHE. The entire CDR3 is CASSPPGQVHEQYF.

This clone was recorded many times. CDR3 bases read: TGTGCCAGCATAGAACAGAAAGATACG. As protein: CASIEQKDT. The whole CDR3 is CASIEQKDTQYF. The rearrangement joins TRBV2 to TRBJ2-3; D gene uncertain. The CDR3 end is not reached by the read, which stops 3 residues before it; the germline J gene fills it in. CDR3 length equals 12 residues. V was cut by 7 bases and J by 5 bases, with 10 bases left in between. Germline V lookup: CDR1 SNHLY, CDR2 FYNNEI. The variable domain in full, with the rest retrieved from reference TRBV2 and TRBJ2-3, is EPEVTQTPSHQVTQMGQEVILRCVPISNHLYFYWYRQILGQKVEFLVSFYNNEISEKSEIFDDQFSVERPDGSNFTLKIRSTKLEDSAMYFCASIEQKDTQYFGPGTRLTVL.

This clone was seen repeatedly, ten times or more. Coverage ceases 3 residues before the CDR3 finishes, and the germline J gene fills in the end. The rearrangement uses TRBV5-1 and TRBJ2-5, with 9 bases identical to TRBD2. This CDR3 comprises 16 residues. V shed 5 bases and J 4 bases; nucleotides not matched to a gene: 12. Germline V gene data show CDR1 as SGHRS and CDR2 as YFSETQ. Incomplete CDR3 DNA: TGCGCCAGCAGACTCGGACTAGCGCCAGAGGTAGAGACC. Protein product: CASRLGLAPEVET. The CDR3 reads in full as CASRLGLAPEVETQYF.

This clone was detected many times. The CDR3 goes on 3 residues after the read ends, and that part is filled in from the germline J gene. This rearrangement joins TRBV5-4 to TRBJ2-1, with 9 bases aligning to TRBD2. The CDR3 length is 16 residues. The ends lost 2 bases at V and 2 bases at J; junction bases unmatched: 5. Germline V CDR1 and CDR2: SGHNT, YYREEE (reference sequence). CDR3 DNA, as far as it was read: TGTGCCAGCAGCTTCCTAGCGGGATCTACCTACAATGAG. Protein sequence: CASSFLAGSTYNE. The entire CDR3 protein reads CASSFLAGSTYNEQFF. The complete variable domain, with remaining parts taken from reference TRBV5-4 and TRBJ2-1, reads ETGVTQSPTHLIKTRGQQVTLRCSSQSGHNTVSWYQQALGQGPQFIFQYYREEENGRGNFPPRFSGLQFPNYSSELNVNALELDDSALYLCASSFLAGSTYNEQFFGPGTRLTVL.

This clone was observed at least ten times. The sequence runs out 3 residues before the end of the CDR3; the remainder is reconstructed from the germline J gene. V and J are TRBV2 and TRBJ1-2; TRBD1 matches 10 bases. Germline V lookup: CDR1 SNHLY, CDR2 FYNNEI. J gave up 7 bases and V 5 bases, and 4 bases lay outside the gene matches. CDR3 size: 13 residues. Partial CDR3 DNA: TGTGCCAGCAGTAGACAGGGGGCTACTGGC. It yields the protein CASSRQGATG. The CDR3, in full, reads CASSRQGATGYTF.

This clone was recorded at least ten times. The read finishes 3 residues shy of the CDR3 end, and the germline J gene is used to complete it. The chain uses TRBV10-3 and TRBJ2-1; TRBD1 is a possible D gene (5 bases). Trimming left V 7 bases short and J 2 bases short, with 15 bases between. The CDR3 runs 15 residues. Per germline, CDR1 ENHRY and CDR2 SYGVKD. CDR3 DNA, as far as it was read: TGTGCCATCACAGCCCAAAGGGGTACCTACAATGAG. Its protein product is CAITAQRGTYNE. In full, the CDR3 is CAITAQRGTYNEQFF.